One sample yielded the 18 T cell receptor beta chains listed below, sequenced in a study of blood T cell repertoires in COVID-19 (TCRdb year 2020). Library generation was performed with the immunoSEQ multiplex PCR assay. TCRdb took this table from immuneACCESS and kept in-frame rearrangements with V and J called. Such tables lack part of the clones; where checked against another copy, unresolved V genes explain under half of the gap, and the rest is unexplained. The sample data list under 250,000 clones, and approximately 90% of these were observed just once. Less than 3.5% of the sample is in the top ten clones. The sample was peripheral blood. These receptor sequences come from a man aged 25-45 years with COVID-19, enrolled during active disease.

In nucleotides, the CDR3 is TGTGCTAGTGGTTTGTTCGGGGGGCAGGCTGAAGCTTTCTTT. The encoded protein is CASGLFGGQAEAFF. The rearrangement links TRBV12-5 to TRBJ1-1, with D perhaps matching TRBD1 (6 bases). From germline, CDR1 is LGHNT and CDR2 FRNRAP. This CDR3 has 14 amino acids. Trimming took off 2 bases at V and 6 bases at J, with 13 bases between the two ends.

The V and J genes are TRBV28 and TRBJ2-7; 7 bases map to TRBD1. The V gene end was trimmed by 10 bases and the J gene end by 2 bases; junction bases not matched to a gene: 8. Germline assignment: CDR1 MDHEN and CDR2 SYDVKM. The CDR3 length is 13 residues. This CDR3 is CATTPGQTYEQYF. CDR3 DNA: TGTGCCACAACCCCGGGACAGACCTACGAGCAGTACTTC.

The gene calls are TRBV6-5 and TRBJ1-2; D gene ambiguous. Germline CDR1 reads MNHEY; CDR2 reads SVGAGI. There are 15 residues in the CDR3. V was cut by 0 bases and J by 4 bases, with 12 bases left in between. The CDR3, as DNA: TGTGCCAGCAGTTACTCGTATCGTGGCAGCTATGGCTACACCTTC. Its protein is CASSYSYRGSYGYTF.

The chain recombines TRBV7-2 with TRBJ2-7, with 7 bases aligning to TRBD1. Germline V lookup: CDR1 SGHTA, CDR2 FQGNSA. CDR3 size: 13 residues. The V and J ends lost 4 bases and 4 bases, in that order; junction bases with no gene match: 4. For the CDR3, the DNA is TGTGCCAGCAGCTGGGGGACAGTATACGAGCAGTACTTC. Amino acids: CASSWGTVYEQYF. Drawing the rest from reference TRBV7-2 and TRBJ2-7, the complete variable domain is GAGVSQSPSNKVTEKGKDVELRCDPISGHTALYWYRQSLGQGLEFLIYFQGNSAPDKSGLPSDRFSAERTGGSVSTLTIQRTQQEDSAVYLCASSWGTVYEQYFGPGTRLTVT.

This clone was picked up a small number of times. V usage is TRBV27 and J usage is TRBJ1-1; D perhaps matches TRBD1 (6 bases). Trimming stripped 3 bases from V and 0 bases from J, with 20 bases between. Germline-derived CDR1 and CDR2 are MNHEY and SMNVEV (reference sequence). CDR3 length equals 18 residues. CDR3 residues: CASSFRRTAPIMNTEAFF. The DNA of the CDR3 is TGTGCCAGCAGTTTTCGGCGGACAGCCCCGATTATGAACACTGAAGCTTTCTTT.

V gene TRBV5-6 combines with J gene TRBJ1-3, with unresolved D. The CDR3 length is 15 residues. The V end lost 1 base, the J end lost 2 bases, and 10 bases lay between the germline ends. CDR1 is SGHDT, CDR2 YYEEEE, per germline. CDR3 in amino acids: CASSLLPSAGNTIYF. CDR3 nucleotide sequence: TGTGCCAGCAGCTTGCTTCCCTCCGCTGGAAACACCATATATTTT.

This chain joins TRBV7-3 and TRBJ2-1, with 8 positions matching TRBD2. Germline CDR1 SGHTA, CDR2 FQGTGA. The V and J ends lost 6 bases and 5 bases, in that order; junction bases with no gene match: 12. This CDR3 region has 16 residues. CDR3 amino acids: CASSYIGTRLNNEQFF. CDR3 coding DNA: TGTGCCAGCAGTTACATCGGGACTAGGCTTAACAATGAGCAGTTCTTC.

This clone has only a few counts. This chain links TRBV6-5 with TRBJ1-2; D may be TRBD1 (6 bases). The CDR3 totals 15 residues. Germline values: CDR1 MNHEY, CDR2 SVGAGI. The germline V and J ends were trimmed by 5 bases and 2 bases, with 15 bases remaining between them. Here the CDR3 DNA reads TGTGCCAGCAGTCCTCGTTTACAGGGAAACTATGGCTACACCTTC. Translated: CASSPRLQGNYGYTF.

The sample holds one count of this clone. The CDR3 nucleotides are TGTGCCAGCAGTCGACTAGCGGGCAAGAACACCGGGGAGCTGTTTTTT. Amino acids: CASSRLAGKNTGELFF. The chain combines TRBV27 with TRBJ2-2, with 10 nucleotides matching TRBD2. The V gene's germline CDR1 is MNHEY and CDR2 SMNVEV (reference sequence). The CDR3 covers 16 residues. With 5 bases clipped from V and 1 base from J, the junction kept 4 bases outside the gene matches.

This chain connects TRBV2 to TRBJ1-6; possible D gene TRBD1, 5 bases. Germline V gene data show CDR1 as SNHLY and CDR2 as FYNNEI. This CDR3 region has 14 residues. V was pared by 5 bases and J by 9 bases, with 14 bases between. CDR3: CASSFAGGGSPLHF. As DNA, the CDR3 is TGTGCCAGCAGTTTCGCTGGGGGAGGTTCACCCCTCCACTTT. The whole variable domain, remainder taken from reference TRBV2 and TRBJ1-6, is EPEVTQTPSHQVTQMGQEVILRCVPISNHLYFYWYRQILGQKVEFLVSFYNNEISEKSEIFDDQFSVERPDGSNFTLKIRSTKLEDSAMYFCASSFAGGGSPLHFGNGTRLTVT.

This chain joins TRBV6-2 or TRBV6-3 and TRBJ1-5, with 9 bases fitting TRBD1. The CDR3 covers 17 residues. CDR1 MNHEY and CDR2 SVGEGT come from the germline V gene. The V segment lost 5 bases and the J segment 1 base; nucleotides outside the gene matches: 9. This CDR3 is CASSRTGGSGSNQPQHF. In DNA form, the CDR3 reads TGTGCCAGCAGTAGAACAGGGGGCAGCGGGAGCAATCAGCCCCAGCATTTT.

J is TRBJ2-2 and V is TRBV7-2; 8 nucleotides match TRBD1. The V and J ends lost 2 bases and 9 bases, in that order; junction bases with no gene match: 14. CDR1 SGHTA and CDR2 FQGNSA come from the germline V gene. There are 17 residues in the CDR3. Here the CDR3 DNA reads TGTGCCAGCAGCTTACCTGGACAGGGAGAACGGGCCTGGGAGCTGTTTTTT. It encodes CASSLPGQGERAWELFF.

The V and J genes are TRBV7-3 and TRBJ2-3; 15 bases align to TRBD2. The length of the CDR3 is 18 residues. Germline V gene lookup returns CDR1 SGHTA and CDR2 FQGTGA. The trim removed 5 bases at V and 1 base at J, leaving 7 bases unmatched. The DNA for the CDR3 is TGTGCCAGCAGCCCTGGACTAGCGGGAGGGCCGGGCACAGATACGCAGTATTTT. It translates to CASSPGLAGGPGTDTQYF.

J is TRBJ1-2 and V is TRBV6-5; D gene unclear. The CDR3 length is 13 residues. The germline CDR1 and CDR2 sequences are MNHEY and SVGAGI. V lost 6 bases and J 4 bases, leaving 12 bases between the germline ends. The CDR3 reads CASSLGRTYGYTF. CDR3 sequence (DNA): TGTGCCAGCAGCCTCGGGAGGACCTATGGCTACACCTTC.

V and J are TRBV9 and TRBJ2-1; TRBD2 matches 14 bases. The CDR3 runs to 18 residues. CDR1 and CDR2 from the germline V gene are SGDLS and YYNGEE. Unmatched junction bases numbered 6, after V lost 4 bases and J lost 0 bases. CDR3 coding DNA: TGTGCCAGCAGCCGGACTAGCGGGGGGACCAGCTCCTACAATGAGCAGTTCTTC. It is translated as CASSRTSGGTSSYNEQFF.

The CDR3 nucleotides are TGTGCCAGTAGGGACAGAAAGGATTCACCCCTCCACTTT. The encoded protein is CASRDRKDSPLHF. V gene TRBV19 combines with J gene TRBJ1-6; D possibly corresponds to TRBD1 (6 bases). Germline V CDR1 and CDR2: LNHDA, SQIVND (reference sequence). Trimming took 6 bases from V and 8 from J, leaving 11 bases between them. The CDR3 runs 13 residues.

The chain couples TRBV12-1 to TRBJ1-3; no DNA check was done on the table's D call, TRBD1. TRBV12-1 is flagged as a pseudogene. The CDR3 sequence is 17 residues long. CDR3 sequence (DNA): TGTGCCAGCAGCTGGGGCAGGGCTCGATACTCTGGAAACACCATATATTTT. This gives the protein CASSWGRARYSGNTIYF.

The gene calls are TRBV30 and TRBJ1-1, with 9 bases that match TRBD1. This CDR3 comprises 14 residues. The germline V gene has CDR1 GTSNPN and CDR2 SVGIG (reference sequence). V shed 2 bases, J shed 2 bases, and the junction held 3 bases outside the gene matches. The CDR3 is CAWSTGGSNTEAFF. The CDR3 coding sequence is TGTGCCTGGAGTACAGGGGGCAGTAACACTGAAGCTTTCTTT.